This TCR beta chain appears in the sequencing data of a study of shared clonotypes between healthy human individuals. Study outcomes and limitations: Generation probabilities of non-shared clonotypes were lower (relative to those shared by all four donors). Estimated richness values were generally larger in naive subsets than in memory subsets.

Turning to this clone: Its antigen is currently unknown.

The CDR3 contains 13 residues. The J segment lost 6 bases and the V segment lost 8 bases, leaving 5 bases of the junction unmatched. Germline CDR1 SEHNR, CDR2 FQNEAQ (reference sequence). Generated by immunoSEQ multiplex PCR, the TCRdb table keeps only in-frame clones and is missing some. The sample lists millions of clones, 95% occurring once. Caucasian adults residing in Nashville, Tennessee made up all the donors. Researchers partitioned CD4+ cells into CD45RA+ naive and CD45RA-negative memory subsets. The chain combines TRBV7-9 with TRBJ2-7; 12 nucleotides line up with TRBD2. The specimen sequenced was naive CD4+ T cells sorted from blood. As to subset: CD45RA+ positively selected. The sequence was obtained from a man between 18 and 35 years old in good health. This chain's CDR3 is CASCTSGGCEQYF. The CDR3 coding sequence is TGTGCCAGCTGTACTAGCGGGGGGTGCGAGCAGTACTTC.